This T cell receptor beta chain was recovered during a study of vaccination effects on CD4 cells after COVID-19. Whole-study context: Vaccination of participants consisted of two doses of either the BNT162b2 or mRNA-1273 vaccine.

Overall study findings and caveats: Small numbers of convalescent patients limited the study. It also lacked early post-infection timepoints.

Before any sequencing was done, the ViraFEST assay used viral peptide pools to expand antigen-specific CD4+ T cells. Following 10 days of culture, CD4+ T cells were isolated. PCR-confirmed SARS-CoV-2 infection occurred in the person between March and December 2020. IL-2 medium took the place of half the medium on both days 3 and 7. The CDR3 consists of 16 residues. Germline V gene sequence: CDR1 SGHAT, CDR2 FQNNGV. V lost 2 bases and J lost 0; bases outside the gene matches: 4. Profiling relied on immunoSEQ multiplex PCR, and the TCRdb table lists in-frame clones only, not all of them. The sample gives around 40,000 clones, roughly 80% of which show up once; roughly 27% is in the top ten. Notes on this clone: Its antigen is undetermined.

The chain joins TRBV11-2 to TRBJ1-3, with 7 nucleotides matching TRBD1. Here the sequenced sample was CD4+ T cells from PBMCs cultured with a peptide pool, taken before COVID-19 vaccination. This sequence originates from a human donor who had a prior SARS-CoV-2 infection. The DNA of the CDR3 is TGTGCCAGCAGCTTACCTCGACAGGGCTCTGGAAACACCATATATTTT. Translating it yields CASSLPRQGSGNTIYF.